The TCR beta chain under discussion was sequenced for a study of T cell changes during pregnancy in multiple sclerosis. Looked up from germline, CDR1 is MNHEY and CDR2 is SMNVEV (reference sequence). The CDR3 runs to 15 residues. V lost 4 bases, J lost 0 bases, and 9 bases lay in between. Clones were read by immunoSEQ multiplex PCR, and TCRdb kept only the in-frame ones, dropping some. The sample lists more than 45,000 clones; about 92% were seen once. This chain uses TRBV27 with TRBJ2-2, with D maybe TRBD2 (6 bases). The source was CD8+ T cells from peripheral blood mononuclear cells, collected in the second trimester of pregnancy. The source is a female donor with multiple sclerosis, enrolled in a pregnancy study. As DNA, the CDR3 is TGTGCCAGCAGTTATGGGGGGTCGAACACCGGGGAGCTGTTTTTT. Its translation is CASSYGGSNTGELFF.